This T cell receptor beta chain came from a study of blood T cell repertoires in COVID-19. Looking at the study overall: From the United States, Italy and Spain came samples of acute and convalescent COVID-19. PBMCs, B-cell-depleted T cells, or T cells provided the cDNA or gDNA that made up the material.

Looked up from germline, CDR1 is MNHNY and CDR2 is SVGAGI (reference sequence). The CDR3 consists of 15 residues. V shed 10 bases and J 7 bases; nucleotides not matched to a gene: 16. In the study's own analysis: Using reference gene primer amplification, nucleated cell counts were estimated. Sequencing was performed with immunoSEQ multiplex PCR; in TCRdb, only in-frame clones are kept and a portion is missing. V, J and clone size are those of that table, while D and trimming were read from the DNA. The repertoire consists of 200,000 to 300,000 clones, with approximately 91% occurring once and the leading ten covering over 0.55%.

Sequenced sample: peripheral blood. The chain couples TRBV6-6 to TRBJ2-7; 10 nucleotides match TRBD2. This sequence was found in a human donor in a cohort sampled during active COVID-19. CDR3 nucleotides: TGTGCCACCTTCCCGCGGGCTAGCGGGAGTGAGGAGCAGTACTTC. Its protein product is CATFPRASGSEEQYF.